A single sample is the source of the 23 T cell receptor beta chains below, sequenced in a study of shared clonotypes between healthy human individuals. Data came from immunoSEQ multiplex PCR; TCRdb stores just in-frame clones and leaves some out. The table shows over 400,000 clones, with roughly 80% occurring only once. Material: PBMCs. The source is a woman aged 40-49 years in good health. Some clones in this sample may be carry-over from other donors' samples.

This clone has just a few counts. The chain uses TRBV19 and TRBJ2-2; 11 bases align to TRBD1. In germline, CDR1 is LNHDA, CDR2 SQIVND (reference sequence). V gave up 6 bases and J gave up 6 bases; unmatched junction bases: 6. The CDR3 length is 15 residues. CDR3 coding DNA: TGTGCCAGTAGCTCACGGACAGGGGGCCCCGGGGAGCTGTTTTTT. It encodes CASSSRTGGPGELFF. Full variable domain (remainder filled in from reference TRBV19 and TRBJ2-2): DGGITQSPKYLFRKEGQNVTLSCEQNLNHDAMYWYRQDPGQGLRLIYYSQIVNDFQKGDIAEGYSVSREKKESFPLTVTSAQKNPTAFYLCASSSRTGGPGELFFGEGSRLTVL.

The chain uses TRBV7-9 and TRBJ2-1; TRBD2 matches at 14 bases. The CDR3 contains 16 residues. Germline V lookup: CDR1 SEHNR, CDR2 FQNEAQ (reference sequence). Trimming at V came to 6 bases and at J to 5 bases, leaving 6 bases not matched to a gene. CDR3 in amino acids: CASRTGTSGSDNEQFF. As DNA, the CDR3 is TGTGCCAGCAGGACCGGGACTAGCGGGAGTGACAATGAGCAGTTCTTC.

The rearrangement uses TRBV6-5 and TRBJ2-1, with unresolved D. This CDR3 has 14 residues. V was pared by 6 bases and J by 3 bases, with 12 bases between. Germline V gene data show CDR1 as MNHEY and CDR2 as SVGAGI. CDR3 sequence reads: CASSDGPVYNEQFF. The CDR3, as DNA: TGTGCCAGCAGCGACGGCCCTGTCTACAATGAGCAGTTCTTC.

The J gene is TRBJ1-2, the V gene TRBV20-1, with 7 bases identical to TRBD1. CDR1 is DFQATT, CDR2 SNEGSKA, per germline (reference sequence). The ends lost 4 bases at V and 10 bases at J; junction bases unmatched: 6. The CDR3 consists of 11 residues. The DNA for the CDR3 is TGCAGTGCTAACGGACAGGTCGCCTACACCTTC. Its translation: CSANGQVAYTF.

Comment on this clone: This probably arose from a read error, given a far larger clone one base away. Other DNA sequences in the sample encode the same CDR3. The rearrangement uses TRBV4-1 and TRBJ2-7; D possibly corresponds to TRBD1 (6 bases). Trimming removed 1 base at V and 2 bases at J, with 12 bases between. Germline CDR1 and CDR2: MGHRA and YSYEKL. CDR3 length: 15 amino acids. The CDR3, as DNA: TGCGCCAGCAGCCAAGGACAGGAATTCCCCTACGAGCAGTACTTC. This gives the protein CASSQGQEFPYEQYF.

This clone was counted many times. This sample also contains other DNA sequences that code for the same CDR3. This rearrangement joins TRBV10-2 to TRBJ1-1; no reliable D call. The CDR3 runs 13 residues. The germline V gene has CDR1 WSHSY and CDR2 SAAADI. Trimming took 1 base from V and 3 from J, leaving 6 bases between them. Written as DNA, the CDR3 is TGCGCCAGCAGTGAGTTTACGTACACTGAAGCTTTCTTT. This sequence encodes CASSEFTYTEAFF.

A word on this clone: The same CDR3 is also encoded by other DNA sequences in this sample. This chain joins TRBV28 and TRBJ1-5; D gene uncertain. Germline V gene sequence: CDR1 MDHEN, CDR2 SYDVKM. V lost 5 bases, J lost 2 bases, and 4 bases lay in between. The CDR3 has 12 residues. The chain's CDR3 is CASSRGNQPQHF. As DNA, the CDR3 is TGTGCCAGCAGTAGGGGCAATCAGCCCCAGCATTTT.

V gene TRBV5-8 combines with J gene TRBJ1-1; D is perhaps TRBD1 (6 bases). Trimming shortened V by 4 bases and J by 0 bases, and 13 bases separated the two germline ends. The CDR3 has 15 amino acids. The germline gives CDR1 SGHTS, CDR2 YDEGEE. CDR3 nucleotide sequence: TGTGCCAGCAGCCGGAGGGGGAATCTGAACACTGAAGCTTTCTTT. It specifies CASSRRGNLNTEAFF.

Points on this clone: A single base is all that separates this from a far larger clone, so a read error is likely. Here the CDR3 reads CASSLSYSYEQYF. The CDR3 DNA is TGTGCCAGCAGCCTGAGCTACTCCTACGAGCAGTACTTC. The chain employs TRBV4-2 and TRBJ2-7; D gene uncertain. The germline V and J ends were trimmed by 4 bases and 0 bases, with 7 bases remaining between them. This CDR3 comprises 13 residues. Germline V CDR1 and CDR2: LGHNA, YNFKEQ.

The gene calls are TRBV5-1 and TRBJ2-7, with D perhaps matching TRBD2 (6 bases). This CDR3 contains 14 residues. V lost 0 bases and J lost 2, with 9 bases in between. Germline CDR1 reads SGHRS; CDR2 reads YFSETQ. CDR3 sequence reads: CASSLGGNPYEQYF. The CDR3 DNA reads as TGCGCCAGCAGCTTGGGCGGGAACCCCTACGAGCAGTACTTC.

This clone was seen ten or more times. CDR3 sequence (DNA): TGTGCCAGCAGGACAGGGGGCGACACTGAAGCTTTCTTT. This gives the protein CASRTGGDTEAFF. This chain connects TRBV19 to TRBJ1-1; TRBD1 agrees at 11 bases. The germline CDR1 and CDR2 sequences are LNHDA and SQIVND (reference sequence). With V trimmed by 9 bases and J by 3 bases, 3 bases remained unmatched. The CDR3 has 13 amino acids.

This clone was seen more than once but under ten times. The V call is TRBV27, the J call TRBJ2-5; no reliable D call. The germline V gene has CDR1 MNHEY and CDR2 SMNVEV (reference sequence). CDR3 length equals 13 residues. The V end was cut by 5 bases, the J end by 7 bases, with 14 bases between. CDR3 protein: CASSQDGLRTQYF. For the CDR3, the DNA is TGTGCCAGCAGTCAAGATGGGCTGCGGACCCAGTACTTC.

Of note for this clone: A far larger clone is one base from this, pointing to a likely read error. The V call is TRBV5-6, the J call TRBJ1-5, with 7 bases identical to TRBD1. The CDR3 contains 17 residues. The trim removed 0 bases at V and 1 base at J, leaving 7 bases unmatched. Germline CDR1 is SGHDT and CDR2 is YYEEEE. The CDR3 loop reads CASSLGRGRPSNQPQHF. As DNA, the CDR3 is TGTGCCAGCAGCTTGGGCAGGGGGAGACCAAGCAATCAGCCCCAGCATTTT.

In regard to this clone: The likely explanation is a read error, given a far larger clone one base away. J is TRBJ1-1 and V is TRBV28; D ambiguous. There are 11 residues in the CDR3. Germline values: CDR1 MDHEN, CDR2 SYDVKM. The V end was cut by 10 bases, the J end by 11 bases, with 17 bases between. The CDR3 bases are TGTGCCACCAGGTACAGTATGTGGGCTTTCTTT. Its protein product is CATRYSMWAFF.

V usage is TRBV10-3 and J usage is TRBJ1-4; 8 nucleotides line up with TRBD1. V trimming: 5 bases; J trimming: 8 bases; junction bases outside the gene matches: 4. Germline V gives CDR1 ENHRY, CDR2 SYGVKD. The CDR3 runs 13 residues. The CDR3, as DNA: TGTGCCATCAGTACAGGGGGTAACGAAAAACTGTTTTTT. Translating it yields CAISTGGNEKLFF.

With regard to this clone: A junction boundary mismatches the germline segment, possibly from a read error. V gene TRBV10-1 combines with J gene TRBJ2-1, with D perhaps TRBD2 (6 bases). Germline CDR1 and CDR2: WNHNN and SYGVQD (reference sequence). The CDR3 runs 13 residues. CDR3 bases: TGCGCCAGCGCCCGGGACTCCAACAATGAGCAGTTCTTC. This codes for CASARDSNNEQFF.

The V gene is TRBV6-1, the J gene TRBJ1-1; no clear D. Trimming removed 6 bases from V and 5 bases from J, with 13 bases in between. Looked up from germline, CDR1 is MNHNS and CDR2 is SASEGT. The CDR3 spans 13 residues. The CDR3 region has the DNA TGTGCCAGCAGAGACACCCAAGGGACTGAAGCTTTCTTT. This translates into CASRDTQGTEAFF.

CDR3 sequence reads: CSVVVGSGGNQPQHF. In DNA form, the CDR3 reads TGCAGCGTTGTGGTGGGATCAGGGGGCAATCAGCCCCAGCATTTT. The gene calls are TRBV29-1 and TRBJ1-5; maybe TRBD1 (6 bases). CDR3 size: 15 residues. With 4 bases removed from V and 2 bases from J, the gap between germline ends came to 15 bases. Germline CDR1 is SQVTM and CDR2 is ANQGSEA.

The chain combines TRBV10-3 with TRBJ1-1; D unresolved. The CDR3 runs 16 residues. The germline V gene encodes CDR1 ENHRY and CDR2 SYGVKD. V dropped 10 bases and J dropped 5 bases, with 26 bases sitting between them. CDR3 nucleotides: TGTGCCACCCAGCGGCAGGCATCTGAGTCGGGGACTGAAGCTTTCTTT. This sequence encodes CATQRQASESGTEAFF.

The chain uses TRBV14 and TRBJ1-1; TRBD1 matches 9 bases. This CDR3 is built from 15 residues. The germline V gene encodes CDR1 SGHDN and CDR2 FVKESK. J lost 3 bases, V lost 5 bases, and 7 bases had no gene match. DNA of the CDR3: TGTGCCAGCAGCAAGTCACAGGGGGCGGACACTGAAGCTTTCTTT. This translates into CASSKSQGADTEAFF.

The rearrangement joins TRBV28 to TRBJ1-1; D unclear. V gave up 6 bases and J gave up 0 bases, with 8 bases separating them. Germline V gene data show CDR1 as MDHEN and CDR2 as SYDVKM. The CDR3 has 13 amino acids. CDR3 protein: CASSRNLNTEAFF. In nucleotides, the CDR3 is TGTGCCAGCAGCCGAAACTTGAACACTGAAGCTTTCTTT.

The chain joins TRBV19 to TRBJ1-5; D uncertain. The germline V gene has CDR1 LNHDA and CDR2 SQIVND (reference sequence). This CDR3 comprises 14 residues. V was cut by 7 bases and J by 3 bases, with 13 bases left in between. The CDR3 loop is CASMAQLHNQPQHF. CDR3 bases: TGTGCCAGTATGGCGCAGCTACACAATCAGCCCCAGCATTTT.

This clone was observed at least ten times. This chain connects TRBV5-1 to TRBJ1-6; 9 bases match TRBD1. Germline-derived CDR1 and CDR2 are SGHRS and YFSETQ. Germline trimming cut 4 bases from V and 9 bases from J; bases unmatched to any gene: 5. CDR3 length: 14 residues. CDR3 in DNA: TGCGCCAGCAGCATGGGACAGGGTCTTTCACCCCTCCACTTT. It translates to CASSMGQGLSPLHF.